This is a list of T cell receptor beta chains from one sample in a study of blood T cells in healthy people across ages. A single record per CDR3 protein comes from TCRdb applying MiXCR to the 5' RACE reads. The sample consists of more than 900,000 distinct CDR3 sequences, approximately 32% of them appearing once. This sample was shared with a second study, whose subject was T cells of mothers and their children.

The material sequenced was blood. These receptors originate from a woman aged 40 to 50 in good health. Both conserved end residues are trimmed from each CDR3. Expanded clones get a size class; other rows say once, few or many, or leave the size out.

clone_size,v_call,j_call,cdr3_aa
few,TRBV28,TRBJ1-4,ASSSGGPQEKLF
NA,TRBV7-6,TRBJ2-2,ASSLDSWATGELF
NA,TRBV11-1,TRBJ2-7,ASSGQGRFNEQY
few,TRBV7-9,TRBJ1-2,ASSLEFGDGYT
many,TRBV12-3/TRBV12-4,TRBJ2-7,ASSSRGRLSYEQY
few,TRBV9,TRBJ2-7,ASSSGEGRPYEQY
once,TRBV7-9,TRBJ2-1,ASEPGLASNEQF
NA,TRBV19,TRBJ2-3,ASSIGDLVADTQY
NA,TRBV27,TRBJ1-4,ASSPWGVNEKLF
NA,TRBV5-5,TRBJ2-5,ASSYAGTSDETQY
many,TRBV7-3,TRBJ2-3,ASSQWDSTDTQY
NA,TRBV28,NA,AGSLSGAANEQY
NA,TRBV20-1,TRBJ1-2,SARGSYGYT
many,TRBV5-1,TRBJ2-7,ASSLVLRTGDSSYEQY
few,TRBV6-5,TRBJ2-7,ASSYGQGGLPY
NA,TRBV7-9,TRBJ2-2,ASSPQPLNTGELF
few,TRBV4-2,TRBJ2-5,ASSQDSAGQETQY
many,TRBV7-9,TRBJ2-3,ASSLESDTQY
many,TRBV9,TRBJ2-7,ASSVGSGIFYEQY
NA,TRBV15,TRBJ2-5,ATSARRGQIGETQY
NA,TRBV24-1,TRBJ2-1,ATSSPGTSGGLNEQF
few,TRBV6-5,TRBJ2-7,ASSFDTRTTEQY
few,TRBV6-1,TRBJ1-5,ASSAWGRVSNQPQH
NA,TRBV5-1,TRBJ2-1,ASSLEGDLSYNEQF
few,TRBV6-6,TRBJ1-2,ASSQIQSYGYT
NA,TRBV5-1,TRBJ1-2,ASSSLFGYGYT